This T cell receptor beta chain was sequenced for a study of blood T cells in healthy people across ages. There are a few counts of this clonotype. Primers used in a second PCR of roughly 7 to 12 cycles were a sample-barcoded 5' primer and a J-beta primer mix. The template-switch adaptor, which had 12 random nucleotides, put a tag on each cDNA molecule. TCRdb independently ran MiXCR on the 5' RACE reads; one entry per CDR3 protein. The table records 870,000 or so distinct CDR3 sequences, about 28% of them present only once. V was trimmed by 6 bases and J by 0 bases, leaving 7 bases between them. The CDR3 spans 13 residues. Germline V CDR1 and CDR2: LNHDA, SQIVND (reference sequence). The authors drew 8 to 10 milliliters of peripheral blood from each donor.

Specimen: blood. This receptor was identified in a woman of 80 years or more in good health. V gene TRBV19 combines with J gene TRBJ2-3; maybe TRBD1 (5 bases). This CDR3 reads CASRKGSTDTQYF. The CDR3 DNA sequence: TGTGCCAGTAGAAAGGGGAGCACAGATACGCAGTATTTT.